These T cell receptor beta chains were read from a single sample in a study of blood T cells in healthy people across ages. TCRdb reprocessed the 5' RACE reads with MiXCR, giving one entry per CDR3 protein. The sample lists about 1.4 million distinct CDR3 sequences, approximately 59% occurring once. Sequencing was performed on blood. These receptors were obtained from a man in his late teens or twenties in good health. Each CDR3 is given with its conserved first and last residue. Clone size is not always given. Where it is, it says once, few, many or a class for expanded clones.

v_gene	abundance	j_gene	CDR3aa
TRBV4-3	-	TRBJ2-3	CASSPARTDPSTDTQYF
TRBV20-1	-	TRBJ2-3	CSAAPGGNTDTQYF
TRBV4-1	-	TRBJ1-5	CASRPTGGRNQPQHF
TRBV4-1	few	TRBJ2-7	CASKGTADSYEQYF
TRBV3-1	-	TRBJ1-1	CASSQGVERNTEAFF
TRBV30	-	-	CAWSGDRVTNEQYF
TRBV10-3	-	TRBJ1-3	CAISDAGSGNTIYF
TRBV7-8	-	TRBJ2-1	CASSPGQSGSNFYEQFF
TRBV20-1	-	TRBJ2-5	CSGLEGAKETQYF
TRBV6-1	-	TRBJ2-6	CASRPPGFPSGANVLTF
TRBV11-2	-	-	CASSRGYRANQETQYF
TRBV7-8	-	TRBJ2-1	CASSWGRPGEQFF
TRBV20-1	-	TRBJ1-1	CSARKTVGAFF
TRBV11-2	-	TRBJ1-6	CASSFRPGGADSPLHF
TRBV5-1	-	TRBJ2-3	CASTTGDSATQYF
TRBV28	-	TRBJ2-3	CASSRTGDTDTQYF
TRBV20-1	-	TRBJ2-2	CSAPQRVAGTGELFF
TRBV3-1	-	TRBJ1-5	CASSQAEGSNQPQHF
TRBV7-2	-	TRBJ2-2	CASTTSIGVTGELFF
TRBV9	-	TRBJ2-1	CASSVAWLGLYSYNEQFF
TRBV20-1	-	TRBJ2-1	CSAEGVDRRSYNEQFF
TRBV20-1	few	TRBJ2-7	CSAAPPTGVIDEQYF
TRBV25-1	-	TRBJ2-5	CASNGRKQETQYF
TRBV6-5	few	TRBJ2-1	CASSYSRLAQTSYNEQFF
TRBV2	-	TRBJ2-1	CASSASGENEQFF
TRBV18	-	TRBJ1-1	CASSPGGFDTEAFF
TRBV4-3	-	TRBJ2-5	CASSQDGGRSIFNEQYF
TRBV2	once	TRBJ2-3	CASGMDAITDTQYF
TRBV10-3	-	TRBJ2-7	CAISEGTPYEQYF
TRBV4-2	-	TRBJ2-7	CASSQDHTGRNRDSYEQYF
TRBV6-5	-	TRBJ2-7	CASRAGWEQYF
TRBV28	-	TRBJ1-2	CASSHQGPPNYGYTF
TRBV20-1	-	-	CMKRRPSGGNRETQYF
TRBV7-2	-	TRBJ2-1	CASSLETGPYNEQFF
TRBV7-9	-	TRBJ1-6	CASSSYAVSDSPLHF
TRBV3-1	-	TRBJ2-1	CASSHNTGGEQFF
TRBV25-1	-	TRBJ1-1	CAGRSAGRNTEAFF
TRBV6-5	few	TRBJ2-3	CASSGAGGADTQYF
TRBV27	-	-	CASSLIPGQGAHEQYF
TRBV11-2	few	TRBJ2-4	CASSLVVGVREQYF
TRBV7-9	few	TRBJ2-7	CASSDRGTAYEQYF
TRBV29-1	few	TRBJ2-7	CSAMDSANSEQYF
TRBV12-3/TRBV12-4	-	TRBJ1-4	CASSLGVIANEKLFF
TRBV7-9	few	TRBJ2-3	CASSHTSELHTQYF
TRBV4-2	few	TRBJ2-5	CASSQYLLGQDQETQYF
TRBV4-3	-	TRBJ2-7	CASSQSITGGSYEQYF
TRBV18	-	-	CASSPMAGDNEQYF
TRBV27	-	TRBJ2-3	CASSLSGDRGDTQYF
TRBV7-9	-	TRBJ2-3	CASSDLAGEDTQYF
TRBV5-1	many	TRBJ2-2	CASSLETVYTGELFF
TRBV18	few	TRBJ2-2	CASSPTQDSTGELFF